This TCR beta chain derives from a study of blood T cell repertoires in COVID-19. Study-wide background: Sites across the United States, Italy and Spain contributed samples from acute and convalescent COVID-19.

Participants, about 18 to 95 years old, spanned approximately 25 US areas. Which cohort a participant joined came from the clinical history participants gave. Symptom resolution, clearance, or two negative PCRs marked donors in Cohort 3 as recovered. The CDR3 loop spans 14 amino acids. J gave up 4 bases and V 8 bases, and 10 bases lay outside the gene matches. Germline V gene data show CDR1 as MNHEY and CDR2 as SVGAGI. Here immunoSEQ multiplex PCR was the method, and the copy in TCRdb shows in-frame clones only, minus some. The repertoire holds 310,000 or so clones, with 85% to 90% as singletons. This chain connects TRBV6-5 to TRBJ1-1; 7 bases are a match to TRBD1. The TCR sequence derives from a woman younger than 30 who had recovered from COVID-19. Source material: PBMCs or T cells enriched from blood (not recorded which). The CDR3 DNA sequence: TGTGCCAGCGGGCGACAGGGTATGCTCACTGAAGCTTTCTTT. It codes for CASGRQGMLTEAFF.